This T cell receptor (beta chain) is from a study of blood T cell repertoires in COVID-19. Using immunoSEQ multiplex PCR, the repertoire was profiled, and TCRdb retains in-frame clones only, with some absent. The repertoire holds about 170,000 clones, with less than 80% as singletons. Across under 25 US areas, participants ranged in age from 18 to 89 years. V lost 2 bases to trimming and J lost 8 bases, with 10 bases between them. Germline CDR1 is MNHEY and CDR2 is SVGAGI. There are 14 residues in the CDR3. Sequences were obtained from PBMCs or T cells enriched from blood (not recorded which). V and J are TRBV6-5 and TRBJ1-6, with D tentatively TRBD1 (5 bases). This TCR was sampled from a woman in her seventies in a cohort exposed to, infected with or recovered from COVID-19 (not recorded which). The CDR3 region has the DNA TGTGCCAGCAGTTACGGACAATGGGATTCACCCCTCCACTTT. Protein sequence: CASSYGQWDSPLHF.